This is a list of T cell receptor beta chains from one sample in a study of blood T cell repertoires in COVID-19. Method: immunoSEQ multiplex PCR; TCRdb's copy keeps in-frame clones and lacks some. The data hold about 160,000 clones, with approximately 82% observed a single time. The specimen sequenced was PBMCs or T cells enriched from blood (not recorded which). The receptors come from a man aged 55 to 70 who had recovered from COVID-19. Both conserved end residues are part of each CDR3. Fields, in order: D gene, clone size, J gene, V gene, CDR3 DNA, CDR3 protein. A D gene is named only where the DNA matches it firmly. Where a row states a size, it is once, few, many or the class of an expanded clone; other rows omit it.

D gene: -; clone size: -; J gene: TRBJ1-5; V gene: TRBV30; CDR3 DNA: TGTGCCTGGAGTGTCATAGGAGGGGGGGGACAGCCCCAGCATTTT; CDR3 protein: CAWSVIGGGGQPQHF
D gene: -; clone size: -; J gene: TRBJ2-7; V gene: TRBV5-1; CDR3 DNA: TGCGCCAGCAGCTTGGAGTCAGGGTACTCCTACGAGCAGTACTTC; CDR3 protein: CASSLESGYSYEQYF
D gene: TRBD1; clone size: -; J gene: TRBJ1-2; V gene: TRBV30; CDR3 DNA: TGTGCCTGGTATACTCTGGGACAGGGGATGCTAGGCTATGGCTACACCTTC; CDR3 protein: CAWYTLGQGMLGYGYTF
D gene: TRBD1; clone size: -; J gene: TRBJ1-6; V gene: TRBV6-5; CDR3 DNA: TGTGCCAGCATCGGGACAGTCTATAATTCACCCCTCCACTTT; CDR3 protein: CASIGTVYNSPLHF
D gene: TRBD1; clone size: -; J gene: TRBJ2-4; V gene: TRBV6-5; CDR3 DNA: TGTGCCAGCAGCCAGGGACAGGGAGCCAAAAACATTCAGTACTTC; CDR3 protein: CASSQGQGAKNIQYF
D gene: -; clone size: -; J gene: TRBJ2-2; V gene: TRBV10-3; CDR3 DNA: TGTGCCATCAGTGAGGGGTGGGGGCCCGCCGGGGAGCTGTTTTTT; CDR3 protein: CAISEGWGPAGELFF
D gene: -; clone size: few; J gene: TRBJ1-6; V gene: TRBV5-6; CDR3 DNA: TGTGCCAGCAGCCTCGGGGGACCCCTCCACTTT; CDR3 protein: CASSLGGPLHF
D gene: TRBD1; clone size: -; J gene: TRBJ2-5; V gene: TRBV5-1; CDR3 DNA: TGCGCCAGCAGCTTTCCCCTTATTAGGGACAGACAAGAGACCCAGTACTTC; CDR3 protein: CASSFPLIRDRQETQYF
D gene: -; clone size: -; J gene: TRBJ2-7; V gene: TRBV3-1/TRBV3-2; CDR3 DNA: TGTGCCAGCAGCCCCGACCGGGGGGCGGGGCCGTTCTTC; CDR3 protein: CASSPDRGAGPFF
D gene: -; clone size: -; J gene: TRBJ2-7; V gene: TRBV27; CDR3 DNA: TGTGCCATCGGGGGGTCCGGACCTCCAGGGGCGCAGTACTTC; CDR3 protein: CAIGGSGPPGAQYF
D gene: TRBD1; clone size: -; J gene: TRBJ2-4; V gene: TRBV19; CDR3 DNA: TGTGCCAGTAGTCCGGGACAGGGCCACAACATTCAGTACTTC; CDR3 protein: CASSPGQGHNIQYF
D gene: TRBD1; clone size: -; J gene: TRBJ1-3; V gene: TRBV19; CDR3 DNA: TGTGCCCCTTTGGACAGGGAATGCTCTGGAAACACCATATATTTT; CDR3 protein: CAPLDRECSGNTIYF
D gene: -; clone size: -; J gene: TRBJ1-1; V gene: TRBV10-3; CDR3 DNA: TGTGCCATCAGTGAGGGGCAGGGGAACACTGAAGCTTTCTTT; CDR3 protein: CAISEGQGNTEAFF
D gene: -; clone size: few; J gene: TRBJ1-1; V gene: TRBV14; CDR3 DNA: TGTGCCAGCAGCCCTCTCGGTCGTGAAGCTTTCTTT; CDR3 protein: CASSPLGREAFF
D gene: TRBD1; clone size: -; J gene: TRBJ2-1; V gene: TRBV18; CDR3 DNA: TGTGCCAGCTCACCCGGTACAGGGGACTACAATGAGCAGTTCTTC; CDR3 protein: CASSPGTGDYNEQFF
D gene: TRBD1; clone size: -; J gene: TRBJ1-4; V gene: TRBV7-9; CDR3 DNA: TGTGCCAGCAGCTTAGGCGGAAGGACAGGAACCCTTAATGAAAAACTGTTTTTT; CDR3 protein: CASSLGGRTGTLNEKLFF
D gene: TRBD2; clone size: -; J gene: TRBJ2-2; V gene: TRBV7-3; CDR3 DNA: TGTGCCAGCAGACCGACTAGCGGGGGGACAAGGGACACCGGGGAGCTGTTTTTT; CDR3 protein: CASRPTSGGTRDTGELFF